This TCR beta chain was sequenced during a study of shared clonotypes between healthy human individuals. Points from the study as a whole: A generally larger estimated richness was seen in naive subsets than in memory subsets.

CDR1 is GTSNPN and CDR2 is SVGIG in the germline V gene (reference sequence). V was shortened by 2 bases and J by 2 bases, with 4 bases between the two germline ends. The CDR3 is 11 amino acids. Note on this clone: Its cognate antigen is unknown.

Libraries were prepared by immunoSEQ multiplex PCR; TCRdb keeps only in-frame clonotypes and omits some of them. The sample carries about 2 million clones, 95% recorded once. This clonotype originated in a man aged 18 to 29 in good health. The chain couples TRBV30 to TRBJ2-7, with unresolved D. Material for sequencing was naive CD4+ T cells sorted from blood. Indicated subset: CD45RA+ positively selected. The CDR3 region has the DNA TGTGCCTGGAGTATAGCCTACGAGCAGTACTTC. Residues: CAWSIAYEQYF.